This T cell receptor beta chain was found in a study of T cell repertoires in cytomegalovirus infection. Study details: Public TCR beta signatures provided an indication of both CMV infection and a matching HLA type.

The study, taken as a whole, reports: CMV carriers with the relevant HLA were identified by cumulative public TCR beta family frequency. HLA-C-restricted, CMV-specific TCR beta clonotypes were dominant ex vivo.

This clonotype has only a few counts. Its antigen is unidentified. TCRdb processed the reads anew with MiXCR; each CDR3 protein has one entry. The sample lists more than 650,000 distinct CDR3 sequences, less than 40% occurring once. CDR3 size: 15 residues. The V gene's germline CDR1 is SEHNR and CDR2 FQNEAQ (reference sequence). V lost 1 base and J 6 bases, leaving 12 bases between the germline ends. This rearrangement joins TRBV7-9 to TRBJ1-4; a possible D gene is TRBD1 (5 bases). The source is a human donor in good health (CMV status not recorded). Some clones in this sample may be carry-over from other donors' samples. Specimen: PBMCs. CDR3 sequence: CASSLVPGVDEKLFF. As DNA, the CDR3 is TGTGCCAGCAGCTTAGTGCCGGGGGTGGATGAAAAACTGTTTTTT.